Given below is one T cell receptor beta chain in context. The sample holds many counts of this clonotype. The target of this receptor is not known. No base-level quality is on record; no much larger clone is a single base apart. Library method: 5' RACE. The sequencer listed for this sample is NextSeq 500. The TCR library protocol attached a unique molecular identifier to each TCR cDNA molecule to allow correction of PCR and sequencing errors. The source study handled its data this way. Decombinator tools were used for TCR identification, UMI-based error correction and CDR3 extraction. Expanded TCRs were defined as those above a frequency of 2 per 1,000, corresponding to the top 1% of the tumor frequency distribution. Renyi diversity was computed with the R vegan package after each repertoire had been subsampled 100 times to 5,000 TCRs. To build CDR3 similarity networks, amino acid triplet string-kernel similarity was used, and CDR3s were connected when their pairwise similarity was above 0.82. The raw public data were reprocessed by TCRdb itself: fastp quality trimming at Q25, MiXCR clonotype calling, in-frame beta chains only. Each record represents a unique CDR3 protein, reported with the most common genes and DNA among its rows. Here the V and J calls rest on TCRdb's processing, not on the authors' analysis. The sample table lists 50,000 to 65,000 distinct CDR3 sequences, less than 8.5% of them with a count of one. The leading ten clones occupy 2.5% to 3% of the sample.

The germline V gene (reference sequence) sets CDR1 to GTSNPN and CDR2 to SVGIG. The germline ends are 7 bases apart after V is trimmed by 3 bases and J by 2 bases. The CDR3 covers 12 residues, taking in both the cysteine and the phenylalanine. Of the read, only the CDR3 DNA is kept; its 36 bases are in frame from base 1. This specimen comes from a study of spatial heterogeneity in lung cancer (dated by TCRdb to about 2019). Some background on the complete study: More beta-chain than alpha-chain transcripts were consistently detected, likely reflecting higher beta-chain transcript abundance. In the raw uncorrected reads, each unique combination of TCR and UMI appeared more than ten times on average. The study quantitatively compared TCR alpha and beta repertoires across multiple tumor regions, matched nontumor lung and blood in non-small cell lung cancer. Nonsynonymous mutation counts, determined by whole-exome sequencing of tumor tissue, were related to features of the TCR repertoire. At surgery, both alpha and beta chains were TCR-sequenced in roughly 200 tumor regions, approximately 64 matched nontumor lung samples and a few dozen PBMC samples. Beyond this particular receptor, the publication reports: Confirming at a functional level the hypothesis that regional TCRs recognize regional mutations was considered to require additional single-cell paired TCR alpha and beta sequencing. Ubiquitous expanded tumor TCRs were detected in blood more often at tumor resection than at routine follow-up.

What this sample's time point label stands for: sample taken at primary tumor resection. For TCR sequencing, whole RNA was extracted from tumor and nontumor lung tissue, or from cryopreserved PBMC samples, and no cell sorting was done. Donors were some 70 patients with early-stage, untreated non-small cell lung cancer from the lung TRACERx cohort. Only patients for whom sufficient RNA was available from at least two tumor regions were selected for TCR sequencing. The receptor's source is a female donor with early-stage non-small cell lung cancer. Sequenced material: PBMCs, taken at surgery. The chain is made from TRBV30 and TRBJ1-2, with the D segment identity uncertain. The DNA sequence is TGTGCCTGGAGCATACAAAACTATGGCTACACCTTC. Its translation reads: CAWSIQNYGYTF.